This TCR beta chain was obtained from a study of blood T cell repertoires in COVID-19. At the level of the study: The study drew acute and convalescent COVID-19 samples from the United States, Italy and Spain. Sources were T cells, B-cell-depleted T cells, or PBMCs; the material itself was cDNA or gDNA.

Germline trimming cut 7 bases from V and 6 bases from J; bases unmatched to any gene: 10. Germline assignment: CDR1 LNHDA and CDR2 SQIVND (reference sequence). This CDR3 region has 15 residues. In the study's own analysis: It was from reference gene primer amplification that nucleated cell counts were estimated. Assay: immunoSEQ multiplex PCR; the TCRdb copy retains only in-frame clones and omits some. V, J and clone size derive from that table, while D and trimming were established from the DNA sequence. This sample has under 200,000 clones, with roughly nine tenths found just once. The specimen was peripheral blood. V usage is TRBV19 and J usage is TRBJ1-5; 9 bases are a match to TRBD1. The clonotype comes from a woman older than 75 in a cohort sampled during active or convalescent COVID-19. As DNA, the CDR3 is TGTGCCAGTACCCAACCACAGGGGGCGAGTCAGCCCCAGCATTTT. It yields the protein CASTQPQGASQPQHF.